This section outlines one T cell receptor beta chain sequence together with its context. Its specific antigen is unknown. No base qualities exist here, and no much larger clone lies one base off it. Explained via the paper, the time point label denotes: baseline before first vaccination. Vaccinee samples were obtained from the UK trials COV001 and COV002, which included a single-blind randomized controlled phase 2/3 trial of AZD1222 (ChAdOx1 nCoV-19) in healthy adults. Trial participant PBMC samples were collected at day 0 and day 28 after the second dose for TCRbeta chain sequencing. These data are taken from a study of T cell responses to AZD1222 COVID-19 vaccine listed by TCRdb under 2021. In terms of the full investigation: AZD1222 recipients whose second dose came at about 4 weeks and those whose second dose came at about 12 weeks were combined into one group, since spike-specific TCR depth and breadth did not differ between the two schedules. TCR sequencing was performed for 230 to 250 trial participants, of whom 200 to 220 were given two doses of AZD1222 and 26 were given two doses of MenACWY control vaccine. Trial participants were enrolled into age subgroups of 18-55, 56-69 and 70-plus years, which contained 148, 28 and 57 TCR-sequenced participants, respectively.

Here is what the overall study found, with its caveats: No day 14 peak-response samples were available, so repertoires were characterized only after the peak T cell response. Reportedly, close to half of the unique spike-specific TCRs recognized epitopes lying outside the regions that are mutated in the B.1.351 and B.1.1.7 variants. After two AZD1222 doses, both the breadth and the depth of spike-specific TCRs were significantly higher than at day 0 and than in MenACWY recipients. Conclusions about previously exposed vaccinees are limited because only six or seven AZD1222 recipients were SARS-CoV-2 seropositive at baseline. In the small 56-69-year group, the increase in depth fell short of significance, most likely because of low power. Most participants were white British and females outnumbered males, and the authors suggested that clonal diversity may have been underestimated. Vaccine-associated CD4 TCRs spanned the whole spike protein, with dominant responses in regions 160-218 and 743-854.

The CDR3 regions of human TCRbeta chains were analyzed by immunosequencing. The authors' analysis ran thus. Repertoire TCRs were checked for matches against a reference library of SARS-CoV-2-specific TCRs that had been generated using the MIRA antigen-specificity platform. Breadth was defined as the fraction of unique TCRs that were SARS-CoV-2-associated, and depth was defined as the fraction of total T cells that were SARS-CoV-2-associated. Using the MIRA data, each spike-specific TCR was mapped to the spike region that the TCR reacts to and placed in a CD4 or CD8 class. Log10-transformed breadth and depth values were compared by one-way ANOVA with Sidak's multiple comparisons tests. Here the immuneACCESS table is served through TCRdb, limited to in-frame sequences with V and J called. Missing clones are a known gap in these copies; in checked studies unresolved V genes cover under half, and the rest lacks a known reason. V and J calls and clone size are as listed in that table; D and trimming were resolved from the DNA. This sample is represented by over 120,000 clones; approximately 90% of them were singletons. Around 1.6% of the sample is in the top ten clones.

This sequence originates from an adult in good health. Sequencing used peripheral blood, obtained on day 0 of AZD1222 vaccination.

The CDR3 in this case is CASRGPGKPEAFF. In nucleotide form, the sequence is TGTGCCAGCAGGGGTCCAGGTAAACCTGAAGCTTTCTTT. This chain is built from TRBV7-9 and TRBJ1-1; there is no confident call for the D gene. The germline V gene (reference sequence) provides CDR1 SEHNR and CDR2 FQNEAQ. The CDR3 numbers 13 residues from cysteine through phenylalanine. The CDR3 DNA has 39 bases and is translated from base 1. V lost 6 bases and J lost 6 bases; the stretch between them is 14 bases long.